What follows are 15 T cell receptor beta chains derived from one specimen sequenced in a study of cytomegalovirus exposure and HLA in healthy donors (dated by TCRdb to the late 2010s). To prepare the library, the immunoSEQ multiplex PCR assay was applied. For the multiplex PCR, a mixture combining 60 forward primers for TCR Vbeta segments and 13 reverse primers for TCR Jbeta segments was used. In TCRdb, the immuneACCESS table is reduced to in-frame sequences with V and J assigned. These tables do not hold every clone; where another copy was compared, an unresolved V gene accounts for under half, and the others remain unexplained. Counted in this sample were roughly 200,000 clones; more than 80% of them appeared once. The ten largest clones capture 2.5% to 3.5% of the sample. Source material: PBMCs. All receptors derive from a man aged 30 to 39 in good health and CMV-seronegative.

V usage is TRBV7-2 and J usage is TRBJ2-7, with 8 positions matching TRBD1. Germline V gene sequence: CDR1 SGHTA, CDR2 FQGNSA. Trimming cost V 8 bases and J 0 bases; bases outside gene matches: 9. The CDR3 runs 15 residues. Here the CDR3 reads CASLSLTGDSYEQYF. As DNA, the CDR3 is TGTGCCAGCCTTTCTCTGACAGGGGACTCCTACGAGCAGTACTTC. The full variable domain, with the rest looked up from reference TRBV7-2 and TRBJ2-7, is GAGVSQSPSNKVTEKGKDVELRCDPISGHTALYWYRQSLGQGLEFLIYFQGNSAPDKSGLPSDRFSAERTGGSVSTLTIQRTQQEDSAVYLCASLSLTGDSYEQYFGPGTRLTVT.

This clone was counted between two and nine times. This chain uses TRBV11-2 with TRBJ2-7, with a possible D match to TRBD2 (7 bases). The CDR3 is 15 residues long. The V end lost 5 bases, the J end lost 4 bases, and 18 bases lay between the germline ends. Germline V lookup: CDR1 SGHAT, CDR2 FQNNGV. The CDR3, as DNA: TGTGCCAGCAGCGCTCGGGGGGCGGGCCAGTACGAGCAGTACTTC. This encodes CASSARGAGQYEQYF.

The CDR3 reads CASSGRAKGRLDYNSPLHF. The CDR3 nucleotides read TGTGCCAGCAGCGGGAGGGCAAAGGGTCGGTTAGACTATAATTCACCCCTCCACTTT. V usage is TRBV11-2 and J usage is TRBJ1-6; D remains ambiguous. Germline V CDR1 and CDR2: SGHAT, FQNNGV. Trimming took 5 bases from V and 3 from J, leaving 23 bases between them. The CDR3 length is 19 residues.

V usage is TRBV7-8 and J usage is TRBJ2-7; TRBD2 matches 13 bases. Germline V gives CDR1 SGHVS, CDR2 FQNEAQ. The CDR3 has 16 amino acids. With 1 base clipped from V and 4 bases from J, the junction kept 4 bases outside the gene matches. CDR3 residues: CASSLEPGLAGYEQYF. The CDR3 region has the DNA TGTGCCAGCAGCTTAGAGCCGGGACTAGCGGGATACGAGCAGTACTTC.

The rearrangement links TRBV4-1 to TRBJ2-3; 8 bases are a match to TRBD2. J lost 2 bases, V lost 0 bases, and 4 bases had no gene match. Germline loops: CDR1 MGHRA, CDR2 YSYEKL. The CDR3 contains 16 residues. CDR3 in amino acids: CASSQDGAGATDTQYF. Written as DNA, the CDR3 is TGCGCCAGCAGCCAAGATGGAGCGGGGGCCACAGATACGCAGTATTTT.

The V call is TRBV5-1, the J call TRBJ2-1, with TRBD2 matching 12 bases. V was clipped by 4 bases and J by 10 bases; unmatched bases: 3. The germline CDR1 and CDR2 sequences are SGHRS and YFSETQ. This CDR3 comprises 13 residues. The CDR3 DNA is TGCGCCAGCAGCCCAGGGACTAGCGGGGAGCAGTTCTTC. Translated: CASSPGTSGEQFF.

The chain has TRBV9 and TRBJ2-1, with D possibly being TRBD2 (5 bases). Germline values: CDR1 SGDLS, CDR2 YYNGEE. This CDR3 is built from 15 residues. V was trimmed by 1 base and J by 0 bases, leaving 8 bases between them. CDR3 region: CASSVLTSSYNEQFF. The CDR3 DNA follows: TGTGCCAGCAGCGTACTCACTAGCTCCTACAATGAGCAGTTCTTC.

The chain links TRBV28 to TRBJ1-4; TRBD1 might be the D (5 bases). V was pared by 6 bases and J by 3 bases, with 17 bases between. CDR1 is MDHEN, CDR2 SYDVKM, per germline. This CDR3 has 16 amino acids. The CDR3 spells CASSPDSLRANEKLFF. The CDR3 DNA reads TGTGCCAGCAGCCCAGACAGTTTAAGGGCTAATGAAAAACTGTTTTTT.

CDR3 region: CASTGRGSKNIQYF. CDR3 in DNA: TGTGCCAGCACCGGGAGGGGCTCCAAAAACATTCAGTACTTC. The genes are TRBV7-6 and TRBJ2-4; 8 bases align to TRBD2. This CDR3 has 14 amino acids. Germline lookup yields CDR1 SGHVS and CDR2 FNYEAQ. Trimming removed 7 bases from V and 2 bases from J; junction bases left unmatched: 4.

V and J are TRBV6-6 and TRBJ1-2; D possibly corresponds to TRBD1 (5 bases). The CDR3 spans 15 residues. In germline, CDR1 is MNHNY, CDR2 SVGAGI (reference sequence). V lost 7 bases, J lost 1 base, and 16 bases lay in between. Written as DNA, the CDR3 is TGTGCCAGCAACCTACAGGAGAGGCTTAACTATGGCTACACCTTC. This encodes CASNLQERLNYGYTF.

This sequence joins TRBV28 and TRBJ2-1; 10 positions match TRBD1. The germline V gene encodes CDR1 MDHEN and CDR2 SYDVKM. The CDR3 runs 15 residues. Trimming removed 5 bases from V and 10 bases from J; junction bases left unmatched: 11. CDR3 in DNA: TGTGCCAGCAGTCGAGGTGGGACAGGGGTAAAAGAGCAGTTCTTC. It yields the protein CASSRGGTGVKEQFF.

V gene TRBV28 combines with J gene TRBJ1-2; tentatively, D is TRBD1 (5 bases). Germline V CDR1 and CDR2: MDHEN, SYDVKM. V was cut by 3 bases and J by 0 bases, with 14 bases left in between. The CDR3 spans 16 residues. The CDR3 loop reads CASSFGITGSNYGYTF. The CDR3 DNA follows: TGTGCCAGCAGTTTTGGGATTACAGGCTCTAACTATGGCTACACCTTC.

The CDR3 sequence: CASSSYRGQEGYTF. The CDR3 nucleotides read TGTGCCAGCAGCTCCTACAGGGGGCAGGAGGGCTACACCTTC. The chain recombines TRBV7-2 with TRBJ1-2; 9 positions match TRBD1. The CDR3 runs to 14 residues. The J segment lost 8 bases and the V segment lost 4 bases, leaving 8 bases of the junction unmatched. Germline lookup yields CDR1 SGHTA and CDR2 FQGNSA.

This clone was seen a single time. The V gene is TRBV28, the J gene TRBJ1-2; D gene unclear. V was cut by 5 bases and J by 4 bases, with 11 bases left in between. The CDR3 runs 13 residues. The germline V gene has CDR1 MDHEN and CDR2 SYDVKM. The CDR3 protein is CASSPTWSYGYTF. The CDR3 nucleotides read TGTGCCAGCAGTCCTACCTGGAGCTATGGCTACACCTTC.

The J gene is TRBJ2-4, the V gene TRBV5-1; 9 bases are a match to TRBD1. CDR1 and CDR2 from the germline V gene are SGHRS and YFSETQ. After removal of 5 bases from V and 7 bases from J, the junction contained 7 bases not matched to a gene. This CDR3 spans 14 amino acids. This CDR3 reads CASSWGDRENIQYF. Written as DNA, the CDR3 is TGCGCCAGCAGTTGGGGGGACAGGGAGAACATTCAGTACTTC.